The sample holds many counts of the clone carrying this T cell receptor (beta chain). The CDR3 consists of 14 residues. Germline loops: CDR1 SQVTM, CDR2 ANQGSEA. Trimming at V came to 0 bases and at J to 4 bases, leaving 1 base not matched to a gene. These data belong to a study of human T cells and chemical hapten exposure. As for time point: patch test 2, 6 weeks after DPC sensitization. Treatment reported: therapeutic diphenylcyclopropenone sensitization with weekly scalp DPC. Every donor had alopecia and was 18 to 70 years old; all were suitable for DPC. TCRdb called the RACE reads again in MiXCR, with one record for every CDR3 protein. The repertoire includes tens of thousands of distinct CDR3 sequences, about 10% of them detected once, and 5% sits in the top ten.

The receptor's source is a woman aged 45-59 years with alopecia areata. Some clones in this sample may be carry-over from other donors' samples. This chain links TRBV29-1 with TRBJ2-3, with TRBD2 identical over 10 bases. This sample comprised whole blood, obtained in connection with sensitization to the hapten diphenylcyclopropenone (DPC). CDR3 loop: CSVEDSGRADTQYF. The CDR3 region has the DNA TGCAGCGTTGAAGACAGCGGGAGGGCAGATACGCAGTATTTT.